Given below is one T cell receptor (beta chain) in context. Its antigen remains unidentified. Base qualities are not recorded, but no much larger clone differs from it by a single base. Libraries were constructed by the immunoSEQ multiplex PCR assay. TCRdb limited this immuneACCESS table to in-frame rearrangements with V and J called. A share of clones is missing; checked studies link under half to unresolved V genes, and the rest is unexplained. In all, the sample holds roughly 60,000 clones, and about 72% of those were seen once. The top ten hold around 4.8% of the sample. This specimen comes from a study of CD4+ T cells in melanoma (dated by TCRdb to the early 2020s). General notes on the study: Neoantigen-specific CD4+ T cells in human melanoma were investigated in the study.

Findings and caveats that apply to the study as a whole: The report described a correlation between neoantigen-specific CD4+ T cells and the function of CD8+ T cells, macrophages and B cells. According to the report, neoantigen-specific CD4+ T cells in melanoma displayed diverse differentiation states.

Patients with melanoma were used as donors. The receptor's source is a human donor with melanoma. The sample consisted of tumor tissue.

The base sequence is TGTGCCAGCAGCTTATCCATTTCAGATACGCAGTATTTT. Translation gives CASSLSISDTQYF. The rearranged segments are TRBV7-2 and TRBJ2-3; the D segment cannot be called with confidence. The germline ends are 7 bases apart after V is trimmed by 2 bases and J by 4 bases. CDR1 SGHTA and CDR2 FQGNSA are derived from the germline V gene. The CDR3 numbers 13 residues from cysteine through phenylalanine. This entry keeps only the CDR3 DNA: 39 bases, framed from base 1. The full variable domain, with segments outside the CDR3 supplied by the reference TRBV7-2 and TRBJ2-3 proteins, appears as GAGVSQSPSNKVTEKGKDVELRCDPISGHTALYWYRQSLGQGLEFLIYFQGNSAPDKSGLPSDRFSAERTGGSVSTLTIQRTQQEDSAVYLCASSLSISDTQYFGPGTRLTVL.